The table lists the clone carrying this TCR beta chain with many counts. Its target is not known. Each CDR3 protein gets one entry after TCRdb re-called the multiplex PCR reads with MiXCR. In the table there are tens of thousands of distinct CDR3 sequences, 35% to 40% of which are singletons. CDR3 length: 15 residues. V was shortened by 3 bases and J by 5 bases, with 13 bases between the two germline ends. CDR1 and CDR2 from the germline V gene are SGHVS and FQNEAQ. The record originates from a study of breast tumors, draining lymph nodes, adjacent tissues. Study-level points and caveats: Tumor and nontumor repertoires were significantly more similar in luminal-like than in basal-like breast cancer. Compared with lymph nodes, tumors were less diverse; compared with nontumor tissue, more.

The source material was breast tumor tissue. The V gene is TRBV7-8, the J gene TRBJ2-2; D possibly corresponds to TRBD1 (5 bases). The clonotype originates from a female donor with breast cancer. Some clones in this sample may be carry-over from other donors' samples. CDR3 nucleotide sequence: TGTGCCAGCAGCTTCAGGGTAGTTCCGACCGGGGAGCTGTTTTTT. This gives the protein CASSFRVVPTGELFF.